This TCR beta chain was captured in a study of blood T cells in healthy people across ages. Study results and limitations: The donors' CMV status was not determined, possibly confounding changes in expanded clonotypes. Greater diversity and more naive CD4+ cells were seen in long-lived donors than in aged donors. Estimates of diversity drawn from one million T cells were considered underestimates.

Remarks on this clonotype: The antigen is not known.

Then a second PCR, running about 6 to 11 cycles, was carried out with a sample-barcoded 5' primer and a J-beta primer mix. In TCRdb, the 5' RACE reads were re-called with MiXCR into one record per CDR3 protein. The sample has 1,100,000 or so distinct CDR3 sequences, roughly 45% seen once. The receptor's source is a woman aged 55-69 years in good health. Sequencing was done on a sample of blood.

CDR3 sequence (DNA): TGTGCCAGCAGTTTATCGGGAGGGGGTAACTATGGCTACACCTTC. Translated: CASSLSGGGNYGYTF. The chain links TRBV27 to TRBJ1-2, with D perhaps matching TRBD1 (6 bases). Germline V gene lookup returns CDR1 MNHEY and CDR2 SMNVEV (reference sequence). Trimming cost V 0 bases and J 1 base, with 9 bases left between them. The CDR3 covers 15 residues.